The 22 T cell receptor beta chains given below trace back to one sample, sequenced in a study of regulatory T cells in long-lasting Graves disease (dated by TCRdb to 2020 to 2023). Per the publication, the time point label means: persistent/refractory GD, antithyroid drugs over 5 years with positive TRAb. For both TCR sequencing and RNA sequencing, RNA was extracted from PBMCs using TRIzol. The library was obtained by multiplex PCR. The sample was run on an Illumina HiSeq 4000. CDR3 regions were amplified by Arm-PCR with iRepertoire HTBI primers to construct TCR beta libraries. TCRdb reprocessing: public reads trimmed at Q25 with fastp, clones called with MiXCR, in-frame beta chains kept. All rows with the same CDR3 protein become a single entry with the most common DNA and genes. In all, the sample holds 250,000 to 300,000 distinct CDR3 sequences, and more than 20% of those were seen once. The ten biggest clones cover roughly three fifths of the sample.

This specimen consisted of peripheral blood mononuclear cells (PBMCs), obtained when the disease was refractory, from a patient treated with antithyroid drugs. The receptors here all came from a female donor with Graves disease.

This clonotype was seen many times. The chain links TRBV27 to TRBJ1-6; possibly TRBD1 for D (5 bases). The V and J ends lost 5 bases and 9 bases respectively, with 17 bases between them. The CDR3 consists of 15 residues. Germline-derived CDR1 and CDR2 are MNHEY and SMNVEV (reference sequence). DNA of the CDR3: TGTGCCAGCAGTCCCGACAGCCCCAACCGTTCACCCCTCCACTTT. Translation gives CASSPDSPNRSPLHF.

This clonotype was seen more than once but under ten times. The V gene is TRBV5-1, the J gene TRBJ1-1; weak D call: TRBD1 (5 bases). Trimming left V 0 bases short and J 3 bases short, with 9 bases between. The CDR3 is made up of 14 amino acids. CDR1 and CDR2 (germline): SGHRS, YFSETQ. DNA for the CDR3: TGCGCCAGCAGCTTGGTAGGGGAGTACACTGAAGCTTTCTTT. This codes for CASSLVGEYTEAFF.

This clonotype occurred a few times. The J gene is TRBJ2-2, the V gene TRBV7-6; perhaps TRBD1 as D (6 bases). Germline CDR1 SGHVS, CDR2 FNYEAQ. The CDR3 totals 12 residues. The ends were cut back, 5 bases at V and 7 bases at J, with 8 bases in the middle. The CDR3 loop reads CASSQGRGELFF. The DNA for the CDR3 is TGTGCCAGCAGCCAGGGGCGCGGGGAGCTGTTTTTT.

The chain employs TRBV18 and TRBJ2-5; D ambiguous. The CDR3 extends over 13 amino acids. Germline V gene lookup returns CDR1 KGHSH and CDR2 LQKENI. The ends were cut back, 5 bases at V and 5 bases at J, with 12 bases in the middle. The CDR3 region is CASSNQGGETQYF. The DNA for the CDR3 is TGTGCCAGCTCAAATCAAGGTGGGGAGACCCAGTACTTC.

This chain links TRBV20-1 with TRBJ2-1; 7 bases match TRBD2. CDR1 DFQATT and CDR2 SNEGSKA come from the germline V gene (reference sequence). V lost 0 bases and J lost 0; bases outside the gene matches: 8. The CDR3 has 17 residues. The CDR3 DNA reads as TGCAGTGCTAGAGATCAAGGGCTAGCGGTCTCCTACAATGAGCAGTTCTTC. Translating gives CSARDQGLAVSYNEQFF.

This clonotype occurred many times. The chain carries TRBV7-2 and TRBJ1-2; D unclear. The CDR3 spans 13 residues. The V gene's germline CDR1 is SGHTA and CDR2 FQGNSA. Between the trimmed V and J ends, which lost 4 bases and 4 bases, there was a span of 10 bases. The CDR3 nucleotides are TGTGCCAGCAGCTCCAGTTTGCGCTATGGCTACACCTTC. Amino acid sequence: CASSSSLRYGYTF.

This chain links TRBV4-1 with TRBJ2-7; D is ambiguous. Germline V gives CDR1 MGHRA, CDR2 YSYEKL. V was trimmed by 4 bases and J by 0 bases, leaving 13 bases between them. This CDR3 comprises 15 residues. The CDR3 DNA follows: TGCGCCAGCAGCCCCGCCATAAAAGGCTCCTACGAGCAGTACTTC. Residues: CASSPAIKGSYEQYF.

V is TRBV20-1 and J is TRBJ2-4; possibly TRBD2 for D (6 bases). The end of the DNA aligns better with TRBJ2-5, so the J call may be wrong. The CDR3 loop spans 14 amino acids. Germline V CDR1 and CDR2: DFQATT, SNEGSKA (reference sequence). The CDR3 DNA reads as TGCAGTGCTCCGGTTACCGGGAGACAAGAGACCCAGTACTTC. Encoded protein: CSAPVTGRQETQYF.

This clonotype showed up just a few times. The chain is built from TRBV28 and TRBJ2-2; no clear D gene. Trimming left V 3 bases short and J 4 bases short, with 12 bases between. The CDR3 loop spans 15 amino acids. Germline V lookup: CDR1 MDHEN, CDR2 SYDVKM. CDR3 sequence reads: CASSLYRRATGELFF. CDR3 DNA: TGTGCCAGCAGTTTGTACAGACGGGCCACCGGGGAGCTGTTTTTT.

The rearrangement joins TRBV11-3 to TRBJ2-7; 8 bases match TRBD1. With 5 bases clipped from V and 4 bases from J, the junction kept 22 bases outside the gene matches. The CDR3 is made up of 19 amino acids. Germline CDR1 and CDR2: SGHNT and YENEEA. CDR3 in DNA: TGTGCCAGCAGCCCCTCTCGCCGGACAGGGCAGAAGATTATATACGAGCAGTACTTC. It encodes CASSPSRRTGQKIIYEQYF.

This clonotype turned up a few times. The gene calls are TRBV4-3 and TRBJ2-7, with 9 bases identical to TRBD2. The CDR3 is 16 amino acids. Germline-derived CDR1 and CDR2 are LGHNA and YSLEER. V lost 3 bases and J lost 1; bases outside the gene matches: 7. For the CDR3, the DNA is TGCGCCAGCAGCCAGGCGCTAGCGGGGAATTCCTACGAGCAGTACTTC. Encoded protein: CASSQALAGNSYEQYF.

The chain recombines TRBV7-9 with TRBJ1-4; TRBD1 aligns across 7 bases. Trimming removed 1 base from V and 11 bases from J; junction bases left unmatched: 10. CDR3 length equals 15 residues. Per germline, CDR1 SEHNR and CDR2 FQNEAQ (reference sequence). DNA of the CDR3: TGTGCCAGCAGCTTAGGACAGGGCGATGTCGGTAAACTGTTTTTT. Translated: CASSLGQGDVGKLFF. Full variable domain (outside the CDR3, taken from reference TRBV7-9 and TRBJ1-4): DTGVSQNPRHKITKRGQNVTFRCDPISEHNRLYWYRQTLGQGPEFLTYFQNEAQLEKSRLLSDRFSAERPKGSFSTLEIQRTEQGDSAMYLCASSLGQGDVGKLFFGSGTQLSVL.

This clonotype has only a few counts. The J gene is TRBJ1-1, the V gene TRBV7-2; TRBD1 might be the D (6 bases). The length of the CDR3 is 16 residues. The V and J ends lost 7 bases and 1 base respectively, with 19 bases between them. Germline loops: CDR1 SGHTA, CDR2 FQGNSA. The DNA of the CDR3 is TGTGCCAGCATCTCTGCGGGGGGCTCAACGAACACTGAAGCTTTCTTT. Translated: CASISAGGSTNTEAFF.

This clonotype has at least ten counts. The chain couples TRBV7-8 to TRBJ1-4; TRBD1 aligns across 10 bases. From germline, CDR1 is SGHVS and CDR2 FQNEAQ. There are 14 residues in the CDR3. The trim removed 11 bases at V and 6 bases at J, leaving 9 bases unmatched. CDR3 sequence (DNA): TGTGCCGATCCTCCTGGACAGGGGGATGAAAAACTGTTTTTT. Translated, it gives CADPPGQGDEKLFF.

This clonotype was recorded at least ten times. This chain uses TRBV6-2 or TRBV6-3 with TRBJ2-5; D is perhaps TRBD1 or TRBD2 (5 bases each). V gave up 0 bases and J gave up 5 bases, with 10 bases separating them. Looked up from germline, CDR1 is MNHEY and CDR2 is SVGEGT. This CDR3 comprises 14 residues. The DNA for the CDR3 is TGTGCCAGCAGTTACTCAATAGGGGACGAGACCCAGTACTTC. This codes for CASSYSIGDETQYF.

The rearrangement joins TRBV12-3 or TRBV12-4 to TRBJ2-2, with unresolved D. V was trimmed by 4 bases and J by 7 bases, leaving 13 bases between them. The CDR3 is made up of 14 amino acids. The CDR3 sequence is CASSYIGPVGELFF. Here the CDR3 DNA reads TGTGCCAGCAGTTACATTGGACCGGTCGGGGAGCTGTTTTTT.

J is TRBJ2-7 and V is TRBV5-6; D remains unclear. V lost 0 bases, J lost 2 bases, and 12 bases lay in between. The germline gives CDR1 SGHDT, CDR2 YYEEEE. The CDR3 is 15 residues long. This CDR3 is CASSLDVQPTYEQYF. CDR3 nucleotides: TGTGCCAGCAGCTTGGATGTGCAACCAACCTACGAGCAGTACTTC.

The chain joins TRBV5-6 to TRBJ1-5; the match to TRBD1 covers 10 bases. Germline V lookup: CDR1 SGHDT, CDR2 YYEEEE. The trim removed 2 bases at V and 5 bases at J, leaving 10 bases unmatched. This CDR3 contains 17 residues. CDR3 sequence reads: CASSLGLLGQGDQPQHF. The CDR3 DNA reads TGTGCCAGCAGCTTAGGTCTCCTCGGACAGGGGGATCAGCCCCAGCATTTT.

There are many counts of this clonotype. The rearrangement joins TRBV28 to TRBJ1-2; D is unclear. Trimming removed 6 bases at V and 2 bases at J, with 13 bases between. The CDR3 is 14 amino acids. Germline V CDR1 and CDR2: MDHEN, SYDVKM. The DNA for the CDR3 is TGTGCCAGCAGCCTGCCCGACATGAACTATGGCTACACCTTC. This sequence encodes CASSLPDMNYGYTF.

This clonotype was seen many times. This chain joins TRBV18 and TRBJ1-1; D might be TRBD1 (6 bases). From germline, CDR1 is KGHSH and CDR2 LQKENI. Trimming took 6 bases from V and 4 from J, leaving 15 bases between them. CDR3 size: 14 residues. Here the CDR3 reads CASSRDRQVTEAFF. CDR3 sequence (DNA): TGTGCCAGCTCGCGCGACAGACAGGTCACTGAAGCTTTCTTT.

To note about this clonotype: This may stem from a read error, because a much larger clone lies one nucleotide away. Because the CDR3 is missing its conserved closing phenylalanine or tryptophan, this is likely a read error. The rearrangement joins TRBV27 to TRBJ2-7; 10 bases are a match to TRBD2. CDR3 size: 15 residues. Losses at the gene ends were 3 bases for V and 2 bases for J; bases not matched to a gene: 4. Germline V gives CDR1 MNHEY, CDR2 SMNVEV (reference sequence). The CDR3 reads CASSLSSGRPYEQYS. CDR3 bases: TGTGCCAGCAGTTTGAGTAGCGGGAGGCCCTACGAGCAGTACTCC.

This clonotype came up many times. This chain connects TRBV15 to TRBJ1-6; D possibly corresponds to TRBD1 (5 bases). The CDR3 spans 12 residues. Germline V CDR1 and CDR2: LNHNV, YYDKDF (reference sequence). V gave up 5 bases and J gave up 10 bases, with 9 bases separating them. The CDR3 DNA reads TGTGCCACCAGCCTAGGGGTATCACCCCTCCACTTT. This gives the protein CATSLGVSPLHF.